These T cell receptor beta chains were read from a single sample in a study of early stage breast cancer tumors. This table comes from immunoSEQ multiplex PCR, and its TCRdb copy is limited to in-frame clones, with some not included. The sample includes roughly 10,000 clones, 65% to 75% of them seen just once. Sequenced input: normal breast tissue next to the tumor. Receptors originate from a person in their sixties or seventies with breast cancer. Each CDR3 is given with its conserved first and last residue. The D gene is left open where the match is weak. Clone size is shown for a subset of rows, as once, few, many or a class of expanded clone.

TRBV10-2	-	-	TRBJ2-5	CASSETGNLQETQYF	TGCGCCAGCAGTGAGACAGGGAACCTTCAAGAGACCCAGTACTTC
TRBV5-1	-	TRBD2	TRBJ2-2	CASSGSGMNTGELFF	TGCGCCAGCAGCGGGAGCGGGATGAACACCGGGGAGCTGTTTTTT
TRBV5-1	-	TRBD2	TRBJ2-1	CASSQGLAGVDEQFF	TGCGCCAGCAGCCAGGGACTAGCGGGAGTTGATGAGCAGTTCTTC
TRBV29-1	-	TRBD1	TRBJ2-7	CSVAYGTGGTYEQYF	TGCAGCGTTGCGTATGGGACAGGGGGGACCTACGAGCAGTACTTC
TRBV28	once	TRBD1	TRBJ2-7	CASSSTGGFFYEQYF	TGTGCCAGCAGTTCCACAGGGGGGTTTTTCTACGAGCAGTACTTC
TRBV2	few	-	TRBJ1-2	CASEPTGTYGYTF	TGTGCCAGCGAACCCACAGGGACCTATGGCTACACCTTC
TRBV7-2	-	-	TRBJ1-1	CATRGGRMNTEAFF	TGTGCCACCAGAGGGGGTCGAATGAACACTGAAGCTTTCTTT
TRBV14	-	TRBD1	TRBJ2-4	CASSQDQVGTENIQYF	TGTGCCAGCAGCCAAGATCAAGTAGGGACAGAAAACATTCAGTACTTC
TRBV7-8	-	TRBD2	TRBJ2-7	CASSLEAGTTYEQYF	TGTGCCAGCAGCTTAGAAGCGGGAACCACCTACGAGCAGTACTTC
TRBV28	few	TRBD1	TRBJ1-1	CASSPGQGDTEAFF	TGTGCCAGCAGTCCAGGACAGGGGGATACTGAAGCTTTCTTT
TRBV6-5	-	-	TRBJ1-1	CASSRIGLRGGVAFF	TGTGCCAGCAGCCGCATCGGTCTCAGGGGAGGGGTAGCTTTCTTT
TRBV4-1	few	-	TRBJ2-5	CASSQDPPGEVRETQYF	TGCGCCAGCAGCCAAGATCCACCCGGAGAAGTACGAGAGACCCAGTACTTC
TRBV7-2	-	-	TRBJ1-1	CASSPRQVTLNTEAFF	TGTGCCAGCAGCCCTCGACAGGTCACCTTGAACACTGAAGCTTTCTTT
TRBV5-1	-	TRBD2	TRBJ2-7	CASSGGGGTSGSPTKQYF	TGCGCCAGCAGCGGGGGAGGGGGCACTAGCGGGTCCCCTACGAAGCAGTACTTC
TRBV30	-	TRBD1	TRBJ1-2	CAWSGTGVGYTF	TGTGCCTGGAGCGGGACAGGCGTTGGCTACACCTTC
TRBV5-1	few	-	TRBJ1-2	CASSLGYQGEGYTF	TGCGCCAGCAGCTTGGGGTACCAGGGTGAGGGCTACACCTTC
TRBV5-1	few	-	TRBJ2-3	CASSLEGNTQYF	TGCGCCAGCAGCTTGGAGGGGAATACGCAGTATTTT
TRBV19	few	-	TRBJ1-5	CASQTADSNQPQHF	TGTGCCAGTCAGACAGCTGATAGCAATCAGCCCCAGCATTTT
TRBV5-4	-	TRBD1	TRBJ1-4	CASSFGQGFNEKLFF	TGTGCCAGCAGCTTTGGACAGGGGTTTAATGAAAAACTGTTTTTT
TRBV11-1	-	TRBD1	TRBJ1-4	CASSLSGTGELFF	TGTGCCAGCAGCTTATCCGGGACAGGAGAACTGTTTTTT
TRBV14	-	-	TRBJ1-4	CASSQEWQEKLFF	TGTGCCAGCAGCCAAGAATGGCAGGAAAAACTGTTTTTT
TRBV6-5	-	-	TRBJ1-3	CASRSFSGNTIYF	TGTGCCAGCCGGTCTTTTTCTGGAAACACCATATATTTT
TRBV10-3	-	-	TRBJ2-1	CAISESGGGKEQFF	TGTGCCATCAGTGAGTCCGGGGGAGGAAAGGAGCAGTTCTTC
TRBV4-3	-	-	TRBJ2-1	CASSQDRTVNEQFF	TGCGCCAGCAGCCAAGATAGGACAGTCAATGAGCAGTTCTTC
TRBV11-2	few	TRBD1	TRBJ1-5	CASSSTGQVQHF	TGTGCCAGCAGCTCAACGGGACAGGTCCAGCATTTT
TRBV19	few	-	TRBJ2-1	CASSIPYNEQFF	TGTGCCAGTAGTATTCCTTACAATGAGCAGTTCTTC
TRBV9	-	TRBD2	TRBJ2-1	CASSAPGTSGRNEQFF	TGTGCCAGCAGCGCCCCCGGGACTAGCGGGAGGAATGAGCAGTTCTTC
TRBV5-1	few	-	TRBJ2-2	CASMEDSGTGELFF	TGCGCCAGCATGGAGGACTCTGGAACCGGGGAGCTGTTTTTT
TRBV18	-	TRBD1	TRBJ1-1	CASSRRTGANTEAFF	TGTGCCAGCTCACGACGGACAGGGGCCAACACTGAAGCTTTCTTT
TRBV29-1	-	-	TRBJ2-3	CSAGSGALTDTQYF	TGCAGCGCGGGGAGTGGAGCTCTCACAGATACGCAGTATTTT
TRBV28	-	TRBD2	TRBJ2-7	CASSGETSGTYEQYF	TGTGCCAGCAGTGGGGAAACTAGCGGGACCTACGAGCAGTACTTC
TRBV7-8	few	-	TRBJ1-4	CASSSRDRDEKLFF	TGTGCCAGCAGCTCCAGGGATAGGGATGAAAAACTGTTTTTT
TRBV4-1	-	TRBD1	TRBJ2-6	CASSQGQGGVPGANVLTF	TGCGCCAGCAGCCAAGGACAGGGCGGAGTCCCTGGGGCCAACGTCCTGACTTTC
TRBV19	-	TRBD2	TRBJ2-5	CASSIPSPLAGGRETQYF	TGTGCCAGTAGTATCCCGAGCCCGCTCGCGGGAGGGAGGGAGACCCAGTACTTC
TRBV18	-	TRBD2	TRBJ2-7	CASSPGSGREQYF	TGTGCCAGCTCACCAGGGTCCGGGAGGGAGCAGTACTTC
TRBV7-2	-	-	TRBJ2-2	CASSYGLDTGELFF	TGTGCCAGCAGCTACGGGTTAGACACCGGGGAGCTGTTTTTT
TRBV2	-	-	TRBJ2-2	CASLSEFRDTGELFF	TGTGCCAGCCTTTCCGAGTTCAGGGACACCGGGGAGCTGTTTTTT
TRBV6-5	few	-	TRBJ1-5	CASSKGSTQPQHF	TGTGCCAGCAGTAAGGGGTCGACTCAGCCCCAGCATTTT
TRBV11-3	-	-	TRBJ2-1	CASSLASSQAYNEQFF	TGTGCCAGCAGCTTAGCTTCGAGCCAGGCCTACAATGAGCAGTTCTTC
TRBV18	-	-	TRBJ2-2	CASSQGETGELFF	TGTGCCAGCTCGCAAGGGGAAACCGGGGAGCTGTTTTTT
TRBV7-2	few	TRBD1	TRBJ1-5	CASTGQGAFSNQPQHF	TGTGCCAGCACCGGACAGGGGGCATTTAGCAATCAGCCCCAGCATTTT
TRBV14	-	-	TRBJ2-1	CASSALNIANEQFF	TGTGCCAGCAGCGCTTTGAACATAGCGAATGAGCAGTTCTTC
TRBV7-3	-	TRBD2	TRBJ2-1	CASSVDASGGSWGNEQFF	TGTGCCAGCAGCGTCGATGCTAGCGGAGGGTCGTGGGGAAATGAGCAGTTCTTC
TRBV6-1	-	TRBD1	TRBJ2-7	CASSEAVGTGGYEQYF	TGTGCCAGCAGTGAAGCGGTAGGGACAGGAGGCTACGAGCAGTACTTC
TRBV2	few	TRBD1	TRBJ2-7	CASSEAQDRGRNEQYF	TGTGCCAGCAGTGAAGCGCAGGACAGGGGGCGCAACGAGCAGTACTTC
TRBV19	-	-	TRBJ1-2	CASRIRGLIYGYTF	TGTGCCAGTAGAATTCGGGGACTGATCTATGGCTACACCTTC
TRBV28	-	TRBD2	TRBJ2-3	CASSSRLAGRLDTQYF	TGTGCCAGCAGTTCCCGACTAGCGGGACGTTTAGATACGCAGTATTTT
TRBV5-6	-	TRBD2	TRBJ2-1	CASSIGTSATYNEQFF	TGTGCCAGCAGCATCGGGACTAGCGCAACCTACAATGAGCAGTTCTTC